The clone carrying this T cell receptor beta chain has only a few counts. Its antigen is still unknown. Peripheral blood genomic DNA, not sorted cells or RNA, was the template. Trimming took 0 bases from V and 3 from J, leaving 5 bases between them. The CDR3 is made up of 13 amino acids. Germline V gene data show CDR1 as SGHRS and CDR2 as YFSETQ. The data were obtained in a study of T cell repertoires in aging, cancer and after chemotherapy. Study background: Pre- and post-chemotherapy samples were paired from chronic lymphocytic leukemia patients treated with fludarabine- or bendamustine-based regimens. Overall study findings and caveats: In cancer patients, declining TCR diversity with age involved lost richness and lost evenness. Median generation probability rose over the chemotherapy interval in each cancer cohort, suggesting rebound thymic output.

TRB rearrangements spanning V, D and J were amplified using mixed TRB-A/B primers. TCRdb called the multiplex PCR reads again in MiXCR, with one record for every CDR3 protein. The top ten clones hold 61% of a sample with about 650 distinct CDR3 sequences, 20% to 25% of them seen once. The rearrangement uses TRBV5-1 and TRBJ2-3, with unresolved D. The source of this sequence is a human donor with a blood cancer. The sample was blood. CDR3 DNA: TGCGCCAGCAGCTTGGACCATACAGATACGCAGTATTTT. Translated, it gives CASSLDHTDTQYF.